A selection of T cell receptor beta chains follows, all from one sample in a study of blood T cell repertoires in COVID-19. TCRdb's table, derived via immunoSEQ multiplex PCR, lists solely in-frame clones and lacks some. Among roughly 100,000 clones, 81% were seen once, and the ten largest hold more than 30%. Input material: peripheral blood. All receptors derive from a man older than 75 with acute or convalescent COVID-19. CDR3s include the opening cysteine and the closing phenylalanine or tryptophan. Fields, in order: D gene, V gene, clone size, J gene, CDR3 protein, CDR3 DNA. A D gene is named only where the DNA matches it firmly. Some rows mark clone size as missing; the rest say once, few, many or name a class of expanded clone.

>NA|TRBV11-2|NA|TRBJ1-2
CASSAAAGDYGYTF
TGTGCCAGCAGCGCCGCCGCGGGGGACTATGGCTACACCTTC
>NA|TRBV18|few|TRBJ2-1
CASSPYISGTPTTSSYNEQFF
TGTGCCAGCTCACCCTATATCTCCGGGACTCCAACTACATCCTCCTACAATGAGCAGTTCTTC
>TRBD1|TRBV6-5|NA|TRBJ1-1
CASSRRTGGYTEAFF
TGTGCCAGCAGTCGACGGACAGGGGGCTACACTGAAGCTTTCTTT
>NA|TRBV5-6|NA|TRBJ2-1
CASSLAARRDGREQFF
TGTGCCAGCAGCTTGGCCGCGCGGCGGGACGGCAGGGAGCAGTTCTTC
>TRBD2|TRBV27|once|TRBJ2-2
CASSPGTSGSTNTGELFF
TGTGCCAGCAGCCCCGGGACTAGCGGTAGTACGAACACCGGGGAGCTGTTTTTT
>TRBD1|TRBV14|NA|TRBJ1-1
CASSQDLGQVRNTEAFF
TGTGCCAGCAGCCAGGATCTTGGACAGGTGAGGAACACTGAAGCTTTCTTT
>TRBD1|TRBV11-2|NA|TRBJ2-3
CASSLWGQDTDTQYF
TGTGCCAGCAGCTTATGGGGACAGGACACAGATACGCAGTATTTT
>TRBD1|TRBV27|NA|TRBJ1-2
CASSGQGYGYTF
TGTGCCAGCAGTGGACAGGGCTATGGCTACACCTTC
>TRBD1|TRBV28|NA|TRBJ1-2
CASSLGTGGANYGYTF
TGTGCCAGCAGTTTGGGGACAGGAGGAGCTAACTATGGCTACACCTTC
>TRBD1|TRBV2|NA|TRBJ1-4
CASSGQGARGEKLFF
TGTGCCAGCAGTGGACAGGGGGCGCGAGGGGAAAAACTGTTTTTT
>NA|TRBV5-6|NA|TRBJ2-2
CASSSLRVFFGVGTGELFF
TGTGCCAGCAGCTCTTTGCGGGTATTTTTCGGGGTCGGCACCGGGGAGCTGTTTTTT
>NA|TRBV5-1|NA|TRBJ1-1
CASSLGQMNTEAFF
TGCGCCAGCAGCTTGGGGCAAATGAACACTGAAGCTTTCTTT
>NA|TRBV5-1|NA|TRBJ1-1
CASTLDPEDTEAFF
TGCGCCAGCACCCTGGACCCGGAGGACACTGAAGCTTTCTTT
>TRBD1|TRBV19|NA|TRBJ1-4
CASTLDRGHEKLFF
TGTGCCAGTACCCTGGACAGGGGACATGAAAAACTGTTTTTT
>TRBD1|TRBV27|NA|TRBJ1-4
CASSLVSGGNEKLFF
TGTGCCAGCAGTTTAGTGTCAGGGGGGAATGAAAAACTGTTTTTT
>NA|TRBV24-1|NA|TRBJ1-2
CATSDLSRVYGYTF
TGTGCCACCAGTGATTTGTCAAGAGTATATGGCTACACCTTC
>TRBD1|TRBV24-1|once|TRBJ2-2
CATSDRNPTGALNTGELFF
TGTGCCACCAGTGACCGAAATCCTACAGGGGCCCTGAACACCGGGGAGCTGTTTTTT
>TRBD1|TRBV2|NA|TRBJ1-5
CASSSTGGIQPQHF
TGTGCCAGCAGTTCGACAGGGGGCATCCAGCCCCAGCATTTT
>TRBD2|TRBV7-3|NA|TRBJ2-5
CASSLSGIHQETQYF
TGTGCCAGCAGCCTTAGCGGGATCCATCAAGAGACCCAGTACTTC
>NA|TRBV28|once|TRBJ2-1
CASSLSEEHHNEQFF
TGTGCCAGCAGTTTATCGGAGGAACACCACAATGAGCAGTTCTTC
>NA|TRBV5-8|NA|TRBJ2-6
CASSLRAGANVLTF
TGTGCCAGCAGCTTGCGGGCTGGGGCCAACGTCCTGACTTTC
>TRBD1|TRBV3-1/TRBV3-2|NA|TRBJ2-5
CASSLFGPGGQETQYF
TGTGCCAGCAGCCTATTTGGCCCAGGGGGACAAGAGACCCAGTACTTC
>NA|TRBV29-1|NA|TRBJ2-3
CSVVSGTDTQYF
TGCAGCGTTGTGTCAGGCACAGATACGCAGTATTTT
>NA|TRBV29-1|NA|TRBJ1-1
CSVETDGNTEAFF
TGCAGCGTTGAAACAGACGGGAACACTGAAGCTTTCTTT
>NA|TRBV19|NA|TRBJ2-1
CASSIQPGTYNEQFF
TGTGCCAGTAGTATCCAGCCAGGTACTTACAATGAGCAGTTCTTC
>TRBD1|TRBV10-3|once|TRBJ1-2
CASRDRSFYNYGYTF
TGTGCCAGCCGGGACAGAAGTTTTTACAACTATGGCTACACCTTC
>NA|TRBV6-1|NA|TRBJ1-4
CASSDGTSNEKLFF
TGTGCCAGCAGTGATGGGACAAGTAATGAAAAACTGTTTTTT
>TRBD1|TRBV28|once|TRBJ1-4
CASNNLRGRGEKLFF
TGTGCCAGCAACAACCTCAGGGGGCGGGGGGAAAAACTGTTTTTT
>TRBD1|TRBV11-2|few|TRBJ2-5
CASSLEQGAETQYF
TGTGCCAGCAGCTTAGAACAGGGGGCTGAGACCCAGTACTTC
>NA|TRBV28|NA|TRBJ1-6
CASSLVLSTTNSPLHF
TGTGCCAGCAGTTTGGTTCTGTCGACAACTAATTCACCCCTCCACTTT
>TRBD2|TRBV18|NA|TRBJ2-1
CASSPISGSFSSYNEQFF
TGTGCCAGCTCACCAATTAGCGGGAGCTTTAGCTCCTACAATGAGCAGTTCTTC
>TRBD1|TRBV7-2|NA|TRBJ2-7
CASSLGTGVAYEQYF
TGTGCCAGCAGCCTAGGGACAGGGGTCGCCTACGAGCAGTACTTC
>TRBD2|TRBV29-1|NA|TRBJ2-3
CSVEDPRTSGNTDTQYF
TGCAGCGTTGAAGATCCTCGGACTAGCGGGAACACAGATACGCAGTATTTT
>NA|TRBV7-2|NA|TRBJ1-1
CASSYERNTEAFF
TGTGCCAGCAGCTACGAGCGGAACACTGAAGCTTTCTTT